This T cell receptor (beta chain) derives from a study of CD8 T cells in ankylosing spondylitis. Study findings and constraints: Ankylosing spondylitis blood seemed to carry a telltale TCR beta motif made of fewer than ten highly homologous variants.

Germline V gene lookup returns CDR1 SQVTM and CDR2 ANQGSEA. J gave up 6 bases and V 5 bases, and 13 bases lay outside the gene matches. The CDR3 spans 15 residues. This clonotype was seen more than once but under ten times. Its antigen is not known. Each CDR3 protein is one row after TCRdb ran MiXCR on the 5' RACE reads. The sample carries 470,000 or so distinct CDR3 sequences, 26% recorded once. The chain joins TRBV29-1 to TRBJ2-3; 8 nucleotides agree with TRBD1. The TCR comes from a male donor with ankylosing spondylitis. The sequencing input was blood, either unsorted or a sorted T cell fraction (not recorded which). As DNA, the CDR3 is TGCAGCGTTTCGTCTTACGGACAGGGTATCGATACGCAGTATTTT. This codes for CSVSSYGQGIDTQYF.